This entry features one TCR beta chain sequence. Since a much larger clone is just one base distant, this may be a read error. Germline V gives CDR1 MNHEY, CDR2 SVGEGT. The length of the CDR3 is 12 residues. This entry belongs to a study of blood T cells in healthy people across ages. PCR was performed a second time for roughly 7 to 11 cycles using a sample-barcoded 5' primer and a J-beta primer mix. Per-sample output comprised a minimum of 2.5 million paired-end reads containing CDR3. TCRdb used MiXCR to reprocess the 5' RACE reads, holding one entry per CDR3 protein. The sample lists 1,800,000 or so distinct CDR3 sequences; roughly two fifths were seen once.

The TCR comes from a human donor in good health. The gene calls are TRBV6-2 or TRBV6-3 and TRBJ2-4; possible D gene TRBD1, 6 bases. The DNA end lines up better with TRBJ2-7; the J call may be wrong. Sequencing input: blood. The CDR3 loop reads CASRDSAYEQYF. In DNA, the CDR3 is TGTGCCAGCAGGGACAGCGCCTACGAGCAGTACTTC.